Included here is one TCR beta chain sequence, with context. Its binding antigen is unknown. Base qualities are not at hand, and no much larger clone is one base apart. From cysteine to phenylalanine, the CDR3 is 15 amino acids long. Just CDR3 DNA is preserved here, 45 bases in frame from base 1. The germline ends are 16 bases apart after V is trimmed by 3 bases and J by 5 bases. Sequences ENHRY (CDR1) and SYGVKD (CDR2) are obtained from the germline V gene. The collaborating institutions used their own protocols to collect whole blood in K2EDTA tubes. Collaborator samples were shipped for TCRbeta analysis as frozen whole blood, isolated PBMCs, or DNA extracted from either sample type. TCRbeta CDR3 regions were amplified from genomic DNA using the immunoSEQ Assay, a bias-controlled multiplex PCR. Regarding the original processing steps: Within the assay, amplification of reference gene primers was used to estimate how many nucleated cells each sample contained. To quantify the absolute abundance of each unique TCRbeta CDR3 rearrangement, sequence reads were collapsed and filtered. For each sample, productive Simpson clonality was calculated as the square root of Simpson's diversity index over productive rearrangements. In TCRdb, the immuneACCESS table is reduced to in-frame sequences with V and J assigned. These tables do not hold every clone; where another copy was compared, an unresolved V gene accounts for under half, and the others remain unexplained. Clone size and V and J calls were adopted from that table, with D and trimming inferred from the DNA. In this sample the table shows about 180,000 clones, 70% to 90% of which occur a single time. The biggest ten clones account for 3.3% of the sample.

This entry belongs to a study of blood T cell repertoires in COVID-19 (dated by TCRdb to about 2020). Study-wide context: Samples from collaborators originated in the United States, Italy and Spain and spanned both the acute and convalescent phases of COVID-19. A freely available public database, intended as a resource for researchers studying the immune response to SARS-CoV-2, is where the repertoires were released. A de-identified subject ID, COVID-19 status, age in years and sex were almost always included in the sample metadata. The dataset comprised deeply sampled blood TCRbeta repertoires from subjects exposed to, actively infected with, or recovered from COVID-19. The prospective study material was composed of cDNA or gDNA derived from T cells, B-cell-depleted T cells, or PBMCs. The samples were drawn from the first 160 participants of the ongoing ImmuneRACE study and from under 1,500 subjects provided by 6 global collaborators. Where available, HLA class I and class II types were taken from metadata supplied by the sample provider and were not determined by assay-based typing. Summary of the overall study and its limitations: How much clinical and demographic metadata was included differed by source and by participant, and the metadata was provided uncurated.

Sequences were obtained from peripheral blood. The source of this sequence is a man aged 60 to 75 with acute or convalescent COVID-19. This sequence uses TRBV10-3 and TRBJ1-1; a weak D assignment points to TRBD1 (5 bases agree). The nucleotide sequence is TGTGCCATCAGTGAAAGCGAGCCGACAGCAACTGAAGCTTTCTTT. It codes for CAISESEPTATEAFF.